The 25 T cell receptor beta chains presented below share a single source sample, sequenced in a study of T cell responses to AZD1222 COVID-19 vaccine. This table comes from immunoSEQ multiplex PCR, and its TCRdb copy is limited to in-frame clones, with some not included. The sample has 60,000 to 85,000 clones, roughly 80% seen once. The input for sequencing was peripheral blood, taken 28 days after the second dose of the MenACWY control vaccine. These receptors came from an adult who received the MenACWY meningococcal vaccine as a control.

V gene TRBV19 combines with J gene TRBJ2-2, with 8 bases lining up with TRBD1. J gave up 5 bases and V 7 bases, and 3 bases lay outside the gene matches. The CDR3 loop spans 13 amino acids. Per the germline V gene, CDR1 is LNHDA and CDR2 is SQIVND (reference sequence). The CDR3 loop reads CASNRGATGELFF. CDR3 nucleotides: TGTGCCAGTAACAGGGGGGCAACCGGGGAGCTGTTTTTT.

This rearrangement joins TRBV7-2 to TRBJ1-2; unclear D gene. Germline V gene lookup returns CDR1 SGHTA and CDR2 FQGNSA. Trimming took 2 bases from V and 2 from J, leaving 9 bases between them. The CDR3 is 14 amino acids. CDR3 residues: CASSLSHGNYGYTF. The CDR3 coding sequence is TGTGCCAGCAGCTTATCCCACGGAAACTATGGCTACACCTTC.

V usage is TRBV2 and J usage is TRBJ2-1, with D perhaps TRBD2 (6 bases). Germline CDR1 reads SNHLY; CDR2 reads FYNNEI. V lost 7 bases, J lost 3 bases, and 22 bases lay in between. This CDR3 is built from 17 residues. The CDR3 loop reads CASTEGVSGPHYNEQFF. CDR3 DNA: TGTGCCAGCACCGAAGGGGTTAGCGGACCTCACTACAATGAGCAGTTCTTC.

This chain uses TRBV6-2 or TRBV6-3 with TRBJ1-5; TRBD1 matches at 9 bases. The trim removed 6 bases at V and 7 bases at J, leaving 10 bases unmatched. The germline V gene has CDR1 MNHEY and CDR2 SVGEGT. The CDR3 is 15 amino acids. The CDR3 DNA is TGTGCCAGCAGCCACCGGGACAGGGCGGGACAGCCCCAGCATTTT. As protein: CASSHRDRAGQPQHF.

The V and J genes are TRBV25-1 and TRBJ2-7; tentatively, D is TRBD2 (5 bases). This CDR3 is 14 amino acids long. Trimming pared 4 bases from V and 5 bases from J, leaving 15 bases between. In germline, CDR1 is MGHDK, CDR2 SYGVNS. The CDR3 coding sequence is TGTGCCAGCAGTGTGGCGAGCGGTCTCGACGAGCAGTACTTC. Translation gives CASSVASGLDEQYF.

This chain links TRBV1 with TRBJ2-2; TRBD2 reflects the table's D call only, with no check against the DNA. TRBV1 represents a pseudogene. The CDR3 covers 17 residues. CDR3 region: CTSSQDNTAGFTGELFF. The CDR3 DNA follows: TGCACCAGCAGCCAAGATAATACAGCGGGGTTCACCGGGGAGCTGTTTTTT.

The chain uses TRBV18 and TRBJ2-7; TRBD2 aligns across 7 bases. The V gene's germline CDR1 is KGHSH and CDR2 LQKENI. This CDR3 region has 16 residues. V lost 6 bases to trimming and J lost 1 base; unmatched junction nucleotides: 12. This chain's CDR3 is CASSDSSGTKSYEQYF. CDR3 sequence (DNA): TGTGCCAGCTCTGACTCCTCCGGGACTAAGTCCTACGAGCAGTACTTC.

V is TRBV18 and J is TRBJ1-2; TRBD1 might be the D (5 bases). Germline V gives CDR1 KGHSH, CDR2 LQKENI. V lost 3 bases to trimming and J lost 0 bases, with 17 bases between them. The CDR3 runs 17 residues. The CDR3 spells CASSPSRTGLTNYGYTF. In DNA form, the CDR3 reads TGTGCCAGCTCACCCTCACGCACGGGGCTAACTAACTATGGCTACACCTTC.

The chain is built from TRBV15 and TRBJ1-5; D unresolved. The CDR3 totals 12 residues. Germline CDR1 LNHNV, CDR2 YYDKDF (reference sequence). Trimming left V 5 bases short and J 5 bases short, with 7 bases between. The CDR3 sequence is CATSPRDQPQHF. CDR3 bases: TGTGCCACCAGCCCTCGGGATCAGCCCCAGCATTTT.

The chain links TRBV6-6 to TRBJ1-4; possible D gene TRBD1, 6 bases. The CDR3 consists of 15 residues. Trimming took off 6 bases at V and 4 bases at J, with 15 bases between the two ends. CDR1 and CDR2 from the germline V gene are MNHNY and SVGAGI (reference sequence). The CDR3 DNA is TGTGCCAGCAGCCCAGTAGGGGGGCTTAATGAAAAACTGTTTTTT. It codes for CASSPVGGLNEKLFF.

This chain connects TRBV5-6 to TRBJ1-1; D ambiguous. Germline V CDR1 and CDR2: SGHDT, YYEEEE. V lost 5 bases and J lost 7, with 12 bases in between. This CDR3 region has 12 residues. The CDR3 region is CASSVVRGEAFF. CDR3 in DNA: TGTGCCAGCAGTGTGGTGCGGGGTGAAGCTTTCTTT.

The V call is TRBV18, the J call TRBJ1-6; possibly TRBD1 for D (5 bases). Germline CDR1 reads KGHSH; CDR2 reads LQKENI. The CDR3 sequence is 15 residues long. The V end lost 0 bases, the J end lost 7 bases, and 10 bases lay between the germline ends. The CDR3 region has the DNA TGTGCCAGCTCACCACCGTTCGGACAAAATTCACCCCTCCACTTT. As protein: CASSPPFGQNSPLHF.

This clone was observed a few times. The chain joins TRBV7-3 to TRBJ1-5; no clear D gene. The V gene's germline CDR1 is SGHTA and CDR2 FQGTGA. Trimming took off 8 bases at V and 3 bases at J, with 14 bases between the two ends. The CDR3 has 14 amino acids. CDR3 sequence (DNA): TGTGCCAGCGGCTCGAGGGCCCCCAATCAGCCCCAGCATTTT. As protein: CASGSRAPNQPQHF.

This clone has only a few counts. V and J are TRBV10-3 and TRBJ1-2; tentative D call: TRBD1 (5 bases). This CDR3 has 14 amino acids. CDR1 and CDR2 (germline): ENHRY, SYGVKD. V was clipped by 2 bases and J by 5 bases, with 12 bases between them. As DNA, the CDR3 is TGTGCCATCAGTGAGGACGGGGGGAATTATGGCTACACCTTC. It translates to CAISEDGGNYGYTF.

The chain links TRBV29-1 to TRBJ1-1; D perhaps matches TRBD1 (5 bases). CDR3 length: 13 amino acids. With 1 base removed from V and 3 bases from J, the gap between germline ends came to 9 bases. The V gene's germline CDR1 is SQVTM and CDR2 ANQGSEA. CDR3 sequence reads: CSVEGRQYTEAFF. The CDR3 bases are TGCAGCGTTGAAGGTAGACAGTACACTGAAGCTTTCTTT.

The V call is TRBV6-6, the J call TRBJ2-1, with unresolved D. Germline assignment: CDR1 MNHNY and CDR2 SVGAGI (reference sequence). V was cut by 2 bases and J by 8 bases, with 7 bases left in between. The CDR3 spans 12 residues. The CDR3 sequence is CASSYQRHEQFF. In DNA, the CDR3 is TGTGCCAGCAGTTACCAGCGCCATGAGCAGTTCTTC.

This chain connects TRBV2 to TRBJ1-1; D is unresolved. V lost 7 bases and J lost 1, with 13 bases in between. Germline loops: CDR1 SNHLY, CDR2 FYNNEI. The CDR3 spans 14 residues. The CDR3 is CASTAGSPNTEAFF. CDR3 DNA sequence: TGTGCCAGCACCGCCGGCAGCCCGAACACTGAAGCTTTCTTT.

J is TRBJ1-1 and V is TRBV29-1; D is unresolved. Trimming pared 6 bases from V and 11 bases from J, leaving 16 bases between. Germline V gene sequence: CDR1 SQVTM, CDR2 ANQGSEA. The length of the CDR3 is 11 residues. The CDR3 bases are TGCAGCGTAGATTTGACGGGTCAGGCTTTCTTT. It translates to CSVDLTGQAFF.

This clone was observed a handful of times. The chain carries TRBV6-1 and TRBJ1-5; a possible D gene is TRBD1 (6 bases). This CDR3 has 15 residues. Germline CDR1 MNHNS, CDR2 SASEGT. V was trimmed by 3 bases and J by 6 bases, leaving 15 bases between them. CDR3 DNA sequence: TGTGCCAGCAGTGACCCCGACAGGTCCACTCAGCCCCAGCATTTT. Protein product: CASSDPDRSTQPQHF.

Concerning this clone: Other DNA sequences in this sample translate to the same CDR3. The chain carries TRBV5-6 and TRBJ1-1; no definite D call. Trimming removed 4 bases from V and 2 bases from J, with 3 bases in between. The CDR3 totals 11 residues. Germline-derived CDR1 and CDR2 are SGHDT and YYEEEE. The CDR3 nucleotides read TGTGCCAGCAGCCTAAACACTGAAGCTTTCTTT. Its protein is CASSLNTEAFF.

A note on this clone: The junction departs from germline at one end; a sequencing error may be responsible. The chain couples TRBV7-6 to TRBJ2-1, with 7 nucleotides matching TRBD2. The CDR3 spans 14 residues. CDR1 is SGHVS and CDR2 is FNYEAQ in the germline V gene. The CDR3 region is CASSSTRTRFPLLF. In nucleotides, the CDR3 is TGTGCCAGCAGCTCAACGAGGACTAGATTTCCCTTGCTCTTC.

This clone was detected once. The chain joins TRBV13 to TRBJ2-1, with D tentatively TRBD1 (5 bases). V lost 4 bases to trimming and J lost 8 bases, with 24 bases between them. From germline, CDR1 is PRHDT and CDR2 FYEKMQ (reference sequence). The CDR3 is made up of 17 amino acids. CDR3 bases: TGTGCCAGCAGCTCAAACCAGGGCGGAATCCTACAGGATGAGCAGTTCTTC. It codes for CASSSNQGGILQDEQFF.

This chain connects TRBV14 to TRBJ2-5; TRBD1 might be the D (6 bases). Looked up from germline, CDR1 is SGHDN and CDR2 is FVKESK. This CDR3 comprises 16 residues. V lost 4 bases, J lost 4 bases, and 19 bases lay in between. In DNA, the CDR3 is TGTGCCAGCAGCCCGGGACAACACGGGGATGGAGAGACCCAGTACTTC. As protein: CASSPGQHGDGETQYF.

V is TRBV6-2 or TRBV6-3 and J is TRBJ1-5, with D unclear. Trimming took 2 bases from V and 0 from J, leaving 5 bases between them. Germline values: CDR1 MNHEY, CDR2 SVGEGT. The CDR3 consists of 14 residues. CDR3 sequence: CASSYRSSNQPQHF. The CDR3, as DNA: TGTGCCAGCAGTTACAGGAGTAGCAATCAGCCCCAGCATTTT.

The count of this clone is one. The rearrangement joins TRBV16 to TRBJ2-3; tentatively, D is TRBD2 (5 bases). V dropped 0 bases and J dropped 2 bases, with 9 bases sitting between them. In germline, CDR1 is KGHSY, CDR2 FQNENV. The CDR3 is 15 amino acids. The DNA of the CDR3 is TGTGCCAGCAGCCAATCACCGGGGTCCACAGATACGCAGTATTTT. Its protein product is CASSQSPGSTDTQYF. Full variable domain (outside the CDR3, taken from reference TRBV16 and TRBJ2-3): GEEVAQTPKHLVRGEGQKAKLYCAPIKGHSYVFWYQQVLKNEFKFLISFQNENVFDETGMPKERFSAKCLPNSPCSLEIQATKLEDSAVYFCASSQSPGSTDTQYFGPGTRLTVL.